This T cell receptor beta chain was recovered during a study of T-cell reconstitution after alpha-beta-depleted transplantation in children. The germline V gene encodes CDR1 SGHRS and CDR2 YFSETQ. The ends lost 4 bases at V and 4 bases at J; junction bases unmatched: 3. CDR3 length: 13 amino acids. Unique molecular identifiers were used to barcode this TCRbeta library. TCRdb ran MiXCR on the PCR reads and lists one entry per CDR3 protein. The repertoire consists of around 250,000 distinct CDR3 sequences, with 9.9% occurring once and the leading ten covering 10%. The TCR sequence derives from a human donor who donated a stem cell graft to a child with SCID. V gene TRBV5-1 combines with J gene TRBJ2-3; 7 nucleotides align to TRBD1. Source: PBMCs from the stem cell graft donor, taken from the stem cell graft. CDR3: CASSIGGADTQYF. Here the CDR3 DNA reads TGCGCCAGCAGCATAGGGGGCGCAGATACGCAGTATTTT. Supplemented by reference TRBV5-1 and TRBJ2-3, the full variable domain reads KAGVTQTPRYLIKTRGQQVTLSCSPISGHRSVSWYQQTPGQGLQFLFEYFSETQRNKGNFPGRFSGRQFSNSRSEMNVSTLELGDSALYLCASSIGGADTQYFGPGTRLTVL.